This is a list of T cell receptor beta chains from one sample in a study of blood T cell repertoires in COVID-19. Sequencing was performed with immunoSEQ multiplex PCR; in TCRdb, only in-frame clones are kept and a portion is missing. In the table there are some 220,000 clones, approximately 81% of which are singletons. Sequencing used peripheral blood. These receptors originate from an older woman who had recovered from COVID-19. Each CDR3 is given with its conserved first and last residue. A D gene is named only where the DNA matches it firmly. Clone size appears in some rows only: once, few, many, or a class for an expanded clone.

d_call j_call v_call clone_size cdr3_nt cdr3_aa
. TRBJ2-2 TRBV25-1 few TGTGCCAGCAGTGAACCCGGGACATCCACCGGGGAGCTGTTTTTT CASSEPGTSTGELFF
. TRBJ1-4 TRBV12-3/TRBV12-4 . TGTGCCAGCAGATCGCGATATCGTGAAAAACTGTTTTTT CASRSRYREKLFF
. TRBJ2-5 TRBV5-4 . TGTGCCAGCAGCTTGGATTGGGCAGTCCAAGAGACCCAGTACTTC CASSLDWAVQETQYF
TRBD2 TRBJ2-3 TRBV2 . TGTGCCAGCAGTCCTAGGACTAGCGCAGATACGCAGTATTTT CASSPRTSADTQYF
TRBD1 TRBJ1-6 TRBV19 . TGTGCCAGTAGTAGACGGGACAGTAATTCACCCCTCCACTTT CASSRRDSNSPLHF
TRBD1 TRBJ1-1 TRBV7-2 . TGTGCCAGCACCCACAGCCGGGACAGGGCAACCATGAACACTGAAGCTTTCTTT CASTHSRDRATMNTEAFF
TRBD2 TRBJ2-1 TRBV9 . TGTGCCAGCAGCCCCGAGGCTGCGGGGGGGTATCTGAATGAGCAGTTCTTC CASSPEAAGGYLNEQFF
. TRBJ2-5 TRBV7-6 . TGTGCCAGCAGCTTAGCGGCTGGGGCAGGGGGGCCTCAAGAGACCCAGTACTTC CASSLAAGAGGPQETQYF
. TRBJ2-5 TRBV6-2/TRBV6-3 . TGTGCCAGCAGTACGACTGGTCTCGAGACCCAGTACTTC CASSTTGLETQYF
TRBD2 TRBJ2-3 TRBV5-4 . TGTGCCAGCAGCCCGGACCTCGGACTAGCCGGGGGAGTAGATACGCAGTATTTT CASSPDLGLAGGVDTQYF
TRBD1 TRBJ1-1 TRBV6-4 . TGTGCCAGCAGTGAGAACAGGGGCACTGAAGCTTTCTTT CASSENRGTEAFF
. TRBJ2-5 TRBV4-1 . TGCGCCAGCACAAGGGTAGCGACCCAACAAGAGACCCAGTACTTC CASTRVATQQETQYF
. TRBJ2-7 TRBV5-1 few TGCGCCAGCAGCTTCGCGGGGGCCTCCTACGAGCAGTACTTC CASSFAGASYEQYF
TRBD1 TRBJ1-2 TRBV5-4 . TGTGCCAGCAGCTTATTCCTCCGCGGGACAGGGGATCATGGCTACACCTTC CASSLFLRGTGDHGYTF
TRBD1 TRBJ2-1 TRBV5-1 . TGCGCCAGCAGCTTGAGGCAGGGGGCCTACATTGAGCAGTTCTTC CASSLRQGAYIEQFF
. TRBJ1-2 TRBV4-2 . TGTGCCAGCAGCCAAGGGTCAGGTAATGCTTACGATGGCTACACCTTC CASSQGSGNAYDGYTF
TRBD1 TRBJ1-2 TRBV6-6 . TGTGCCAGCAGGGACAGGTCCCCTGGCTACACCTTC CASRDRSPGYTF
. TRBJ1-4 TRBV7-2 once TGTGCCAGCAGCTTATCCGGCAGGGCAGAAGAAAAACTGTTTTTT CASSLSGRAEEKLFF
. TRBJ2-3 TRBV7-3 . TGTGCCAGCAGCTTAACGGGGGCCCGCACAGATACGCAGTATTTT CASSLTGARTDTQYF
. TRBJ1-5 TRBV15 . TGTGCCACCAGCAGAGGCAGGGAGGGACAGCCCCAGCATTTT CATSRGREGQPQHF
. TRBJ1-5 TRBV19 medium-sized TGTGCCAGTAGTATTAACAATCAGCCCCAGCATTTT CASSINNQPQHF
. TRBJ1-2 TRBV19 . TGTGCCAGTAGGCGGGGCTTGGGCTACACCTTC CASRRGLGYTF
TRBD1 TRBJ1-2 TRBV2 . TGTGCCAGCCACAGATCAGGGGGCGAAGGCTACACCTTC CASHRSGGEGYTF
. TRBJ2-2 TRBV7-3 . TGTGCCAGCAGCCCCCTGGGGGGGCGTACCGGGGAGCTGTTTTTT CASSPLGGRTGELFF
TRBD1 TRBJ2-1 TRBV10-1 once TGCGCCAGCAGTAAAGGGAGACAGGGTTCCTACAATGAGCAGTTCTTC CASSKGRQGSYNEQFF
TRBD1 TRBJ1-2 TRBV7-8 . TGTGCCAGCAGCTTCAGGGACAGGGTGGCCGGCTACACCTTC CASSFRDRVAGYTF